This T cell receptor beta chain was obtained from a study of CD8+ T cells in alopecia areata. In its sample, this clone was seen a few times. What it recognizes is unknown. RNA was isolated and reverse transcribed to cDNA, the sequencing template. Profiled with immunoSEQ multiplex PCR; TCRdb holds only in-frame clones, not every one. The table records roughly 180,000 clones, approximately 51% of them present only once. Documented treatment: oral pan-JAK inhibitor, 5-10 mg twice daily. Whole-study findings and limits: Tofacitinib delivered significant drops in scalp clonality and in expanded CD8+ clones among the top 100.

The CDR3 runs to 12 residues. Germline V CDR1 and CDR2: SGHDT, YYEEEE. The V and J ends lost 2 bases and 7 bases respectively, with 7 bases between them. Material: CD8+ T cells sorted from blood, obtained around week 54, from a patient treated with tofacitinib. The source of this sequence is a human donor with alopecia areata. V is TRBV5-6 and J is TRBJ1-5; tentative D call: TRBD1 (5 bases). CDR3 loop: CASSLGVQPQHF. The CDR3, as DNA: TGTGCCAGCAGCTTAGGGGTCCAGCCCCAGCATTTT.